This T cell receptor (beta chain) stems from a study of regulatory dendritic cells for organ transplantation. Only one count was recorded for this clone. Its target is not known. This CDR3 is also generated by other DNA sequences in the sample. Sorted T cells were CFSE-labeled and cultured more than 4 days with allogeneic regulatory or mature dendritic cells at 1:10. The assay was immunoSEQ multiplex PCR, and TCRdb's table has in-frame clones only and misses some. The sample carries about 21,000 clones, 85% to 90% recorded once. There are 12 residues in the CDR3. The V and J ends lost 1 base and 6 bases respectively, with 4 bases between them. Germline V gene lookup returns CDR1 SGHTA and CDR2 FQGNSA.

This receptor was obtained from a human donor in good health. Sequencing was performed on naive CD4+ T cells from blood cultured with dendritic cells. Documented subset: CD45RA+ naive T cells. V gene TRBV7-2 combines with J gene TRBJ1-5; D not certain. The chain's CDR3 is CASSLDGQPQHF. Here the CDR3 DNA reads TGTGCCAGCAGCTTAGACGGTCAGCCCCAGCATTTT. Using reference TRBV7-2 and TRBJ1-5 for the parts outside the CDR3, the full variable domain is GAGVSQSPSNKVTEKGKDVELRCDPISGHTALYWYRQSLGQGLEFLIYFQGNSAPDKSGLPSDRFSAERTGGSVSTLTIQRTQQEDSAVYLCASSLDGQPQHFGDGTRLSIL.